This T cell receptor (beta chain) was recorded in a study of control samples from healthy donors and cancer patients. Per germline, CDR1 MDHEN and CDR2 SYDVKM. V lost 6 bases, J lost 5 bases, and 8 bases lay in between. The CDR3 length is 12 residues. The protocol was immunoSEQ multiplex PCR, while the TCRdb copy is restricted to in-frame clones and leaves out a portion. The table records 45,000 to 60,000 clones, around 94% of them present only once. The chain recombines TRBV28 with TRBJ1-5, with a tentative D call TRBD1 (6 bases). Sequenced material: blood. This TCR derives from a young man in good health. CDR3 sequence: CASRAGDQPQHF. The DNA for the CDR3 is TGTGCCAGCAGGGCAGGGGATCAGCCCCAGCATTTT.